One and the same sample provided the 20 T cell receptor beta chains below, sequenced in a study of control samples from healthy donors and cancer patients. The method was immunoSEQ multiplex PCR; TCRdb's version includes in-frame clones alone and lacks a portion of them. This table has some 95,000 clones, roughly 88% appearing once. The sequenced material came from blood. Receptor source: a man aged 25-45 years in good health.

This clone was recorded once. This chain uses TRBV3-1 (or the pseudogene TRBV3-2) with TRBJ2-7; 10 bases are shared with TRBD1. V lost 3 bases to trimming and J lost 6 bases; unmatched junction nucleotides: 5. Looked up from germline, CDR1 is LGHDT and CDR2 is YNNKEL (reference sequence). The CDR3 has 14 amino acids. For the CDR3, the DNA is TGTGCCAGCAGCCAGGGACAGGGGCCGGTCGAGCAGTACTTC. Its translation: CASSQGQGPVEQYF.

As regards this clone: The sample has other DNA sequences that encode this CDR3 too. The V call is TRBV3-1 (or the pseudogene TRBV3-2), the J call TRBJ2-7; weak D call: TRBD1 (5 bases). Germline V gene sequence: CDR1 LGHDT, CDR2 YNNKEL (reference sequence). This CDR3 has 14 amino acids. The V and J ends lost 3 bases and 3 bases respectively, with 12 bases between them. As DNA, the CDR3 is TGTGCCAGCAGCCACCCAGGACATCACTACGAGCAGTACTTC. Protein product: CASSHPGHHYEQYF.

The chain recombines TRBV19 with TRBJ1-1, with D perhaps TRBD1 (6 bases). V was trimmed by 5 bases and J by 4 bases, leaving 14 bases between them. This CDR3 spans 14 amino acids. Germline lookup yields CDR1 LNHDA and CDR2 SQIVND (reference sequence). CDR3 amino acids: CASSVQGRGTEAFF. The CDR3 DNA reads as TGTGCCAGTAGTGTCCAGGGGAGAGGCACTGAAGCTTTCTTT.

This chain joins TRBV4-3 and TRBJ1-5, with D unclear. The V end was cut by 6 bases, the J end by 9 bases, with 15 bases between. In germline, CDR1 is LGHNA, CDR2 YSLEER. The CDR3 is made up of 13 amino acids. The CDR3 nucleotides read TGCGCCAGCAGTCCGGCAGCAGGTTTGCCCCAGCATTTT. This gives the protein CASSPAAGLPQHF.

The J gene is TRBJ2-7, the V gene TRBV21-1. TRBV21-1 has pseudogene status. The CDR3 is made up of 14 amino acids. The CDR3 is CASIRRAPGNEQYF. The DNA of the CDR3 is TGTGCCAGCATCCGACGGGCGCCGGGCAACGAGCAGTACTTC.

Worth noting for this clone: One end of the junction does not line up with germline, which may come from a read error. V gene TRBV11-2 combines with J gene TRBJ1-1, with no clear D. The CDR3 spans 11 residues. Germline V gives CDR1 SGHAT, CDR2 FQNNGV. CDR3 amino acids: CASRFGTEAFF. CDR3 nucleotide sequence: TGTGCCAGCCGCTTTGGCACTGAAGCTTTCTTT.

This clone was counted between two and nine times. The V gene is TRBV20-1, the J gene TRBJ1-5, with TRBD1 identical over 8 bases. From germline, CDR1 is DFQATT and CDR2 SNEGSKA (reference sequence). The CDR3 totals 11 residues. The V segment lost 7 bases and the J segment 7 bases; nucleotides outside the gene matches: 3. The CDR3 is CSVAGGQPQHF. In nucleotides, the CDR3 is TGCAGTGTTGCAGGGGGCCAGCCCCAGCATTTT.

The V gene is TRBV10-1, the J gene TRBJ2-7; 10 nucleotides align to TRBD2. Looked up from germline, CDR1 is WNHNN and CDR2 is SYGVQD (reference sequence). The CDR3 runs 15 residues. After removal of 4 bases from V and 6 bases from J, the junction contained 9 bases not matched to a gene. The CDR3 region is CASSGITSGMGEQYF. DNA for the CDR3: TGCGCCAGCAGTGGTATTACTAGCGGGATGGGCGAGCAGTACTTC.

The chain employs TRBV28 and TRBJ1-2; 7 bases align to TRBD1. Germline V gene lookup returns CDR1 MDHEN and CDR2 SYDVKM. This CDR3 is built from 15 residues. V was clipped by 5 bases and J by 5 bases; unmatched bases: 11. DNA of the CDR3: TGTGCCAGCAGTAGAGGACAGGCCCAACGGTATGGCTACACCTTC. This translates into CASSRGQAQRYGYTF.

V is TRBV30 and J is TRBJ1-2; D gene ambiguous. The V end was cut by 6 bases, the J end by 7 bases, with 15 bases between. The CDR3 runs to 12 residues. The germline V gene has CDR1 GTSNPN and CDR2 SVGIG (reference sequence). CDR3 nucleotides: TGTGCCTGTGTGCCGATCGTGGGTGGCTACACCTTC. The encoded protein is CACVPIVGGYTF.

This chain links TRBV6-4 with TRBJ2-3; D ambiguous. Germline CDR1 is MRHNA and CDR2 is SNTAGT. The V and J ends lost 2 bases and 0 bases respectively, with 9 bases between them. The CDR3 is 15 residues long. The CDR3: CASSDLPDSTDTQYF. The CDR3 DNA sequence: TGTGCCAGCAGTGACCTTCCGGATAGCACAGATACGCAGTATTTT.

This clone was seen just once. CDR3 coding DNA: TGCGCCAGCAGCTTGGGGGAGGGAGCGCCGAGCTCCTACGAGCAGTACTTC. Protein: CASSLGEGAPSSYEQYF. The chain couples TRBV5-1 to TRBJ2-7; 7 nucleotides align to TRBD2. Germline CDR1 is SGHRS and CDR2 is YFSETQ. This CDR3 comprises 17 residues. Trimming removed 0 bases from V and 0 bases from J; junction bases left unmatched: 9.

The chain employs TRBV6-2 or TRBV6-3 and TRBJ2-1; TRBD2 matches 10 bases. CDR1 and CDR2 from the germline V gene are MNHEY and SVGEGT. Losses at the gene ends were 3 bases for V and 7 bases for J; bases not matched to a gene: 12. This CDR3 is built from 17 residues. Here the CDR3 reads CASSYNRRKREGNEQFF. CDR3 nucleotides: TGTGCCAGCAGTTATAACAGAAGAAAGCGGGAGGGGAATGAGCAGTTCTTC.

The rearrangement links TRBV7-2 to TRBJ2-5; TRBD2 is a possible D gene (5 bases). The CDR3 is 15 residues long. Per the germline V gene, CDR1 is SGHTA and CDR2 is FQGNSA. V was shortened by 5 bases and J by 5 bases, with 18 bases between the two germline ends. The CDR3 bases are TGTGCCAGCAGCCAAAGCGGACTCATTGGGGAGACCCAGTACTTC. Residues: CASSQSGLIGETQYF.

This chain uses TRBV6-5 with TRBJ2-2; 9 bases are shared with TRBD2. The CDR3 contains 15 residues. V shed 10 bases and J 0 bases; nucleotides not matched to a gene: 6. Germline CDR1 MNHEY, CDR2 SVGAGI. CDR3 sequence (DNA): TGTGCCACCACCCCTAGCGGGACGAACACCGGGGAGCTGTTTTTT. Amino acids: CATTPSGTNTGELFF.

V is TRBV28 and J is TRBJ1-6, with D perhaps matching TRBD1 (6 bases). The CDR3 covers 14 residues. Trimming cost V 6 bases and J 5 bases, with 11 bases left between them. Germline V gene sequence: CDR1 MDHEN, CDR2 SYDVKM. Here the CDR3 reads CASRRGQHNSPLHF. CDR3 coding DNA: TGTGCCAGCAGGCGAGGACAGCATAATTCACCCCTCCACTTT. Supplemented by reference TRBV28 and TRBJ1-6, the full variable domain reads DVKVTQSSRYLVKRTGEKVFLECVQDMDHENMFWYRQDPGLGLRLIYFSYDVKMKEKGDIPEGYSVSREKKERFSLILESASTNQTSMYLCASRRGQHNSPLHFGNGTRLTVT.

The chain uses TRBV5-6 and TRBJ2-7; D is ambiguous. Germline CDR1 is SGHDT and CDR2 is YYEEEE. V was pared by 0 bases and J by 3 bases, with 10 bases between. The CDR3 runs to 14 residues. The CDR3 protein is CASSLVPESYEQYF. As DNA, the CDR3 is TGTGCCAGCAGCTTGGTGCCGGAAAGCTACGAGCAGTACTTC.

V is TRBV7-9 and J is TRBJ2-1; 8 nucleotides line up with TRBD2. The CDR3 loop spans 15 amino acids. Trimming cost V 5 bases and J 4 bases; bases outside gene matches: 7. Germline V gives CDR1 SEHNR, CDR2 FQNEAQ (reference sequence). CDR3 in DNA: TGTGCCAGCAGCCCGCCGACTAGCGAGTACAATGAGCAGTTCTTC. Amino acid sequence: CASSPPTSEYNEQFF.

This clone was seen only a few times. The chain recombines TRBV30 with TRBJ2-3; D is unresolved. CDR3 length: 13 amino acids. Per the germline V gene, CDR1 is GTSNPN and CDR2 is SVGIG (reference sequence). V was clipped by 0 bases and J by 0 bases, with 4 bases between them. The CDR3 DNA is TGTGCCTGGAGTGTATATAGCACAGATACGCAGTATTTT. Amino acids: CAWSVYSTDTQYF.

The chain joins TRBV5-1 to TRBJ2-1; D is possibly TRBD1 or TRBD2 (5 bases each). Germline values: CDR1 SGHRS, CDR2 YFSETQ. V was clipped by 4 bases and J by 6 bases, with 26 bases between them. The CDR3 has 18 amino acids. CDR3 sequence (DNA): TGCGCCAGCAGCGGGGCCCAAGGTCGGGGCCTCCTCGGCAATGAGCAGTTCTTC. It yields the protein CASSGAQGRGLLGNEQFF.